The source of this T cell receptor (beta chain) is a study of pediatric ulcerative colitis (dated by TCRdb to between 2019 and 2020). About the investigation overall: Among the ulcerative colitis patients, several had pancolitis and two had left-sided colitis, and histology in every patient was consistent with ulcerative colitis. Using the Pediatric Ulcerative Colitis Activity Index, two patients were classed as having mild disease, several as having moderate disease and three as having acute severe colitis. From nine newly diagnosed, treatment-naive pediatric ulcerative colitis patients and a few non-IBD control children, paired blood and rectal samples were collected.

During colonoscopy, one to two rectal pinch biopsies were obtained for research purposes. Ulcerative colitis patients had received no immunosuppressive medication before the diagnostic colonoscopy. Before DNA isolation, rectal biopsies were subjected to proteinase K digestion. The Wizard kit (Promega) was used to extract genomic DNA from the blood and intestinal samples. Trimming leaves V shorter by 10 bases and J shorter by 3 bases, with the junction holding 14 bases beyond the gene matches. Via the germline V gene, CDR1 is MDHEN and CDR2 SYDVKM. Reading from cysteine to phenylalanine, the CDR3 counts 15 amino acids. Of all the DNA, just the CDR3 is kept, 45 bases in frame from base 1. About this clone itself: There is no known antigen for this receptor. No quality values exist for individual bases; no much larger clone is one base distant.

Rearranged CDR3 beta regions were amplified from genomic DNA with multiplex V and J primers using the immunoSEQ TRB Survey service. Survey-level sequencing depth of up to 500,000 reads per sample was used to keep depth equal across samples. Libraries were purified, pooled and sequenced on Illumina technology. The study's processing was this. Productive clonality, sample overlap, pairwise scatters, CDR3 beta length, V/D/J gene usage and productiveness were assessed with immunoSEQ online tools. Calculated diversity was defined as the number of unique rearrangements divided by total templates times 100, and Shannon and Simpson indices were additionally computed. For principal component analysis, Z-score normalized data were analyzed with the R prcomp function and the ggbiplot package. Morisita's index was used to quantify the clonal overlap between blood and rectum within each subject. TCRdb stores this immuneACCESS table with in-frame sequences only. Part of the clones is absent; in the studies checked, under half of the shortfall reflects unresolved V genes, and no reason is known for the rest. V and J calls and clone size come straight from that table; D and trimming were deduced from the DNA. This sample holds tens of thousands of clones; about 81% were observed only once. Of the sample, around 9.1% is held by the ten largest clones.

What the work shows at the level of the full study, not this receptor alone: For technical reasons, blood samples from two patients gave substantially fewer templates, and these samples were excluded from the blood-rectal overlap analysis. Rectal pinch biopsies may have included blood-derived T cells, especially in patients with overt colitis. Rectal repertoire features separated controls, mild-moderate and acute severe colitis patients; acute severe colitis showed reduced rectal diversity due to clonal expansions. Two rectal CDR3 clonotypes were detected in all ulcerative colitis patients and were not detected in any of the controls. Because the repertoires came from total lymphocyte DNA, rare subsets such as regulatory T cells may have patterns that are not reflected. Significantly higher autologous blood-rectal clonal overlap was found in ulcerative colitis patients than in controls, which suggested increased T cell trafficking to inflamed tissue. The healthy control group was small, consisting of only four individuals.

The sequence was collected from a boy aged 10-17 years with severe ulcerative colitis. The sample consisted of gut tissue. The sequence is built from TRBV28 and TRBJ1-1; TRBD1 fits 7 bases in the junction. The CDR3 is CATSLPRQGHTEAFF. The DNA sequence reads TGTGCCACCTCACTTCCGAGACAGGGTCACACTGAAGCTTTCTTT.